A single sample gave rise to the 10 T cell receptor beta chains below, sequenced in a study of blood T cell repertoires in COVID-19. Sequencing used immunoSEQ multiplex PCR; TCRdb keeps in-frame clones, though not all of them. Of around 700,000 clones detected, 70% to 90% appear once; the ten largest clones hold roughly 0.26%. The specimen was peripheral blood. The receptors here all came from a woman between 18 and 29 years old with acute or convalescent COVID-19.

The chain recombines TRBV5-1 with TRBJ1-2; no clear D. Germline CDR1 and CDR2: SGHRS and YFSETQ. The CDR3 is 12 amino acids. V was pared by 0 bases and J by 7 bases, with 7 bases between. For the CDR3, the DNA is TGCGCCAGCAGCTTGGTCGCGGGTGGCTACACCTTC. It encodes CASSLVAGGYTF.

This clone was observed once. The sample holds other DNA sequences that translate to the same CDR3. V is TRBV9 and J is TRBJ2-3; a weak D match, TRBD2 (5 bases). From germline, CDR1 is SGDLS and CDR2 YYNGEE. The CDR3 covers 14 residues. V lost 3 bases and J lost 1, with 9 bases in between. The CDR3 sequence: CASSAGGRTDTQYF. Here the CDR3 DNA reads TGTGCCAGCAGCGCCGGCGGGCGCACAGATACGCAGTATTTT. Together with reference TRBV9 and TRBJ2-3, the CDR3 gives the full variable domain: DSGVTQTPKHLITATGQRVTLRCSPRSGDLSVYWYQQSLDQGLQFLIQYYNGEERAKGNILERFSAQQFPDLHSELNLSSLELGDSALYFCASSAGGRTDTQYFGPGTRLTVL.

The V gene is TRBV12-3 or TRBV12-4, the J gene TRBJ1-2, with 10 bases fitting TRBD1. J lost 13 bases, V lost 7 bases, and 9 bases had no gene match. This CDR3 contains 12 residues. The DNA for the CDR3 is TGTGCCAGCACCTTACGACAGGGGGCCGGCACCTTC. The encoded protein is CASTLRQGAGTF.

Here the CDR3 DNA reads TGCAGCGTTTCCTATGAGCAGTTCTTC. Translating it yields CSVSYEQFF. This chain links TRBV29-1 with TRBJ2-1, with unresolved D. V was trimmed by 5 bases and J by 8 bases, leaving 4 bases between them. Germline CDR1 is SQVTM and CDR2 is ANQGSEA. The CDR3 is made up of 9 amino acids.

The genes are TRBV7-9 and TRBJ1-4, with 8 positions matching TRBD1. Germline V gives CDR1 SEHNR, CDR2 FQNEAQ (reference sequence). The junction had 12 bases not matched to a gene; V was cut back by 5 bases and J by 1 base. The CDR3 has 18 residues. The CDR3 DNA follows: TGTGCCAGCAGCCCACGGAGCCCAGGGGGCTTAACTAATGAAAAACTGTTTTTT. Amino acids: CASSPRSPGGLTNEKLFF.

The chain employs TRBV30 and TRBJ1-2; TRBD1 is a possible D gene (5 bases). Germline V CDR1 and CDR2: GTSNPN, SVGIG (reference sequence). This CDR3 spans 12 amino acids. With 6 bases removed from V and 8 bases from J, the gap between germline ends came to 16 bases. Here the CDR3 DNA reads TGTGCCTGTACGGACCAGGGTCGGGGCTACACCTTC. Amino acid sequence: CACTDQGRGYTF.

The V gene is TRBV4-1, the J gene TRBJ1-2, with 10 nucleotides matching TRBD1. J was trimmed by 3 bases and V by 1 base; bases with no gene match: 8. Germline V gene sequence: CDR1 MGHRA, CDR2 YSYEKL. This CDR3 spans 17 amino acids. The CDR3: CASSQVKAGQGDYGYTF. The CDR3, as DNA: TGCGCCAGCAGCCAAGTAAAGGCCGGACAGGGGGACTATGGCTACACCTTC.

The gene calls are TRBV7-6 and TRBJ2-3, with TRBD2 matching over 14 bases. Germline CDR1 reads SGHVS; CDR2 reads FNYEAQ. Trimming cost V 6 bases and J 7 bases; bases outside gene matches: 6. The CDR3 contains 15 residues. The CDR3 sequence is CASRSTSGGANTQYF. The CDR3 DNA reads TGTGCCAGCAGGTCGACTAGCGGGGGGGCTAATACGCAGTATTTT.

The chain couples TRBV2 to TRBJ2-4; TRBD1 aligns across 11 bases. Germline V CDR1 and CDR2: SNHLY, FYNNEI. The CDR3 runs to 15 residues. V lost 5 bases, J lost 7 bases, and 7 bases stayed unmatched. The CDR3, as DNA: TGTGCCAGCAGTCCCGGACAGGGGGCTGGCAACATTCAGTACTTC. Protein: CASSPGQGAGNIQYF.

The chain employs TRBV15 and TRBJ1-2; 11 bases align to TRBD1. The CDR3 runs to 13 residues. Germline V gene sequence: CDR1 LNHNV, CDR2 YYDKDF (reference sequence). J lost 8 bases, V lost 5 bases, and 4 bases had no gene match. The CDR3 DNA reads as TGTGCCACCAGCGGACAGGGGGCCAGAGGCTACACCTTC. As protein: CATSGQGARGYTF. Full variable domain (remainder filled in from reference TRBV15 and TRBJ1-2): DAMVIQNPRYQVTQFGKPVTLSCSQTLNHNVMYWYQQKSSQAPKLLFHYYDKDFNNEADTPDNFQSRRPNTSFCFLDIRSPGLGDTAMYLCATSGQGARGYTFGSGTRLTVV.